This TCR beta chain emerged from a study of T cell responses to AZD1222 COVID-19 vaccine. This clone was counted a single time. What it binds is unknown. Study observations and caveats: White British donors predominated, females outnumbered males, and clonal diversity was possibly underestimated. With dominance at 160-218 and 743-854, vaccine-associated CD4 TCRs spanned spike. With two AZD1222 doses given, Spike-specific TCR breadth and depth both rose.

Produced via immunoSEQ multiplex PCR; TCRdb's table is partial and in-frame only. The sample records 150,000 or so clones, around 90% being singletons. Trimming left V 6 bases short and J 4 bases short, with 13 bases between. Germline CDR1 reads MNHEY; CDR2 reads SVGEGT. CDR3 length equals 14 residues. The sequence was obtained from an adult in good health. The sequencing used peripheral blood, collected on day 0 of AZD1222 vaccination. The V call is TRBV6-2 or TRBV6-3, the J call TRBJ2-1; D not resolved. CDR3 coding DNA: TGTGCCAGCAGCCACCTGGTAGGATACAATGAGCAGTTCTTC. It is translated as CASSHLVGYNEQFF.